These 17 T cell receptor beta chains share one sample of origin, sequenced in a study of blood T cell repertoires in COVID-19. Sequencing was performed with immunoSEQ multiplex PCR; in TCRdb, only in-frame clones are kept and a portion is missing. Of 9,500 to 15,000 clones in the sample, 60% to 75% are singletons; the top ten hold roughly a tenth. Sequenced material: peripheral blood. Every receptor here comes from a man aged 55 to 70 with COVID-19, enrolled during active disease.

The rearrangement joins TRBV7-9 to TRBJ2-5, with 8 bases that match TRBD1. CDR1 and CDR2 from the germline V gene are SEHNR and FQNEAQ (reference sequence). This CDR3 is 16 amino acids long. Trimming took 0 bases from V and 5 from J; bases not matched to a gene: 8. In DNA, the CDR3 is TGTGCCAGCAGCTTAGCACCCGTCAGGGGGCGGGAGACCCAGTACTTC. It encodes CASSLAPVRGRETQYF.

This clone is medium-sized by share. The CDR3 loop reads CASRGQGYQPQHF. The CDR3 DNA follows: TGTGCCAGCAGGGGACAGGGGTATCAGCCCCAGCATTTT. The V call is TRBV28, the J call TRBJ1-5, with 10 bases aligning to TRBD1. The CDR3 runs to 13 residues. CDR1 and CDR2 (germline): MDHEN, SYDVKM. V was pared by 6 bases and J by 5 bases, with 1 base of the junction left unmatched.

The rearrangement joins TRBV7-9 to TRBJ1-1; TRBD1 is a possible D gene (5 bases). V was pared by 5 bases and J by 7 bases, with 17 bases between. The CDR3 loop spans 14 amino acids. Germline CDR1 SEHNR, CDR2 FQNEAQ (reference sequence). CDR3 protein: CASSPRGRQGEAFF. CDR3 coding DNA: TGTGCCAGCAGCCCTCGAGGGAGGCAGGGTGAAGCTTTCTTT.

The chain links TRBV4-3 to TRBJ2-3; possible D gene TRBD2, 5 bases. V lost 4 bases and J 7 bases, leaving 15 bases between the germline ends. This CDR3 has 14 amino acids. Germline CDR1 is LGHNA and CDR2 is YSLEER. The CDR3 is CASSPSHRDYTQYF. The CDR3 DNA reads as TGCGCCAGCAGCCCTTCCCACCGGGATTATACGCAGTATTTT.

The CDR3: CSVPGLGPEAQYF. DNA for the CDR3: TGCAGCGTCCCCGGACTAGGACCAGAGGCGCAGTATTTT. This chain uses TRBV29-1 with TRBJ2-3, with TRBD2 matching over 7 bases. The CDR3 loop spans 13 amino acids. The germline gives CDR1 SQVTM, CDR2 ANQGSEA. Losses at the gene ends were 6 bases for V and 10 bases for J; bases not matched to a gene: 13.

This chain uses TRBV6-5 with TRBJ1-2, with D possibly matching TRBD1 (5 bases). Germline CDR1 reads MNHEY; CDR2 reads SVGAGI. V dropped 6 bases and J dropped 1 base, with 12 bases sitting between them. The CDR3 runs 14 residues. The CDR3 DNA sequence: TGTGCCAGCAGCCTCAGGGTCCGTAACTATGGCTACACCTTC. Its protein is CASSLRVRNYGYTF.

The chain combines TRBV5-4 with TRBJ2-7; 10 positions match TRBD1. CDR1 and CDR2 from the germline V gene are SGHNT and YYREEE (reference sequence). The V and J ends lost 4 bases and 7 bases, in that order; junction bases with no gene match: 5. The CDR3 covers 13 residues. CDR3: CASSARDRGEQYV. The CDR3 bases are TGTGCCAGCAGCGCCCGGGACAGGGGAGAGCAGTACGTC.

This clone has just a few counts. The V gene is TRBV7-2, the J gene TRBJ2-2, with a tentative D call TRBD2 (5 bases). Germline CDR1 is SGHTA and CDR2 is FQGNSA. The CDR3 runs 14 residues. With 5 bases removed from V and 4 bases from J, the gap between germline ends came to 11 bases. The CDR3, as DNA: TGTGCCAGCAGCCTTGGACTTTTCACCGGGGAGCTGTTTTTT. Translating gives CASSLGLFTGELFF.

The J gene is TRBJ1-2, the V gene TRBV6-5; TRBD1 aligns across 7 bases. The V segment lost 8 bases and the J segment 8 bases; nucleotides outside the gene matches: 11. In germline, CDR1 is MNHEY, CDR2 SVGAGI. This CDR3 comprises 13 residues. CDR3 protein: CASWPRQGGGYTF. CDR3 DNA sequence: TGTGCCAGCTGGCCCCGACAGGGAGGCGGCTACACCTTC.

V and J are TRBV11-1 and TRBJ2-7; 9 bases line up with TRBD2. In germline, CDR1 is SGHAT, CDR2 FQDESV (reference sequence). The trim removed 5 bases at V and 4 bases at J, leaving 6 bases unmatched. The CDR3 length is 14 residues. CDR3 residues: CASSGPGLAYEQYV. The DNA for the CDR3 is TGTGCCAGCAGCGGTCCGGGACTAGCATACGAGCAGTACGTC.

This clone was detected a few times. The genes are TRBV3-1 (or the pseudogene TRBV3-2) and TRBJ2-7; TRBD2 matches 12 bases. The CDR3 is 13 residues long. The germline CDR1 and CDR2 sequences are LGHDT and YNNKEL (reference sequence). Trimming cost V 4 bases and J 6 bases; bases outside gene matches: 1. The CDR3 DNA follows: TGTGCCAGCAGCCGGGGACTAGCGGGCGAGCAGTACGTC. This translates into CASSRGLAGEQYV.

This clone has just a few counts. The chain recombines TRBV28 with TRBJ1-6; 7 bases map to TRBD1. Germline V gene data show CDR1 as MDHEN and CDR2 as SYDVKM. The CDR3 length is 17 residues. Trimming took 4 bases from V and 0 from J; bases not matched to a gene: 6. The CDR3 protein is CASSSTGLSSYNSPLHF. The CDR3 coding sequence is TGTGCCAGCAGTTCGACAGGGTTGAGCTCCTATAATTCACCCCTCCACTTT.

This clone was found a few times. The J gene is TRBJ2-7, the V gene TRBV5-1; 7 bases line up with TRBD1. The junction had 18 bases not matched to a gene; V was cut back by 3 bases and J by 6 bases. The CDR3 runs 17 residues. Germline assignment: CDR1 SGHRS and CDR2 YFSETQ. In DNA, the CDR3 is TGCGCCAGCAGCTCGAGCCCGACAGGGTCTGGATGGGGCGAGCAGTACGTC. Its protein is CASSSSPTGSGWGEQYV.

CDR3 in DNA: TGCGCCAGCAGTGAAGGACTAGCGGGGGGCCGCAACACCGGGGAGCTGTTTTTT. It translates to CASSEGLAGGRNTGELFF. The genes are TRBV10-1 and TRBJ2-2, with 14 bases identical to TRBD2. V lost 3 bases to trimming and J lost 2 bases; unmatched junction nucleotides: 5. This CDR3 is built from 18 residues. Germline values: CDR1 WNHNN, CDR2 SYGVQD (reference sequence).

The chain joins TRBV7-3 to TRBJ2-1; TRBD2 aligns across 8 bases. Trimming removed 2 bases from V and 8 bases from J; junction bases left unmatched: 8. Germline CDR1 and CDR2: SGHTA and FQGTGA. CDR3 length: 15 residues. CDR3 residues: CASSLLSGSWDEQFF. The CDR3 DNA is TGTGCCAGCAGCTTACTAAGCGGGAGTTGGGATGAGCAGTTCTTC.

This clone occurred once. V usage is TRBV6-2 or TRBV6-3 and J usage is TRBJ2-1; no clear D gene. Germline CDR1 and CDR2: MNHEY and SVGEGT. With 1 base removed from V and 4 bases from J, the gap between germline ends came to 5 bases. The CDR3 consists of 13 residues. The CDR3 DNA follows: TGTGCCAGCAGTTACTTCCAGTACAATGAGCAGTTCTTC. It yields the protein CASSYFQYNEQFF.

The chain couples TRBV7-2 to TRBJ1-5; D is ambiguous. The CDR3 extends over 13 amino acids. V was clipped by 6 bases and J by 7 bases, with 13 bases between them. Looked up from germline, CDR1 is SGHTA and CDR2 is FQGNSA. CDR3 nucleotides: TGTGCCAGCAGTTTCCGGGAGGGACAGCCCCAGCATTTT. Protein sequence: CASSFREGQPQHF.